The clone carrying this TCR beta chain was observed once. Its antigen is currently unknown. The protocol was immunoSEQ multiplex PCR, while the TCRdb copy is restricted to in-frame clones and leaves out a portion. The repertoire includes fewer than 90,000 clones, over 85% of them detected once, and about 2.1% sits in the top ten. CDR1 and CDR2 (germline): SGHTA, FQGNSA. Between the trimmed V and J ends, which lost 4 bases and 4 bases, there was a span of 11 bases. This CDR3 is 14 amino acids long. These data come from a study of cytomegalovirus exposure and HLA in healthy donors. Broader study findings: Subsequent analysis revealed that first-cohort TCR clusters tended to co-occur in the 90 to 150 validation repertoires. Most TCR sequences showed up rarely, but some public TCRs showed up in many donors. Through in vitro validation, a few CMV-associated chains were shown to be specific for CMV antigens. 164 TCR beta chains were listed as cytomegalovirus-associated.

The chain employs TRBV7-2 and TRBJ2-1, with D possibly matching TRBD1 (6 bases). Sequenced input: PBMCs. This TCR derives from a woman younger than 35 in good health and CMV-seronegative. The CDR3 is CASSYSDSYNEQFF. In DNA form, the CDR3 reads TGTGCCAGCAGCTATTCGGACAGTTACAATGAGCAGTTCTTC.